In its sample, the clone carrying this TCR beta chain was seen a few times. These data originate in a study of T-cell reconstitution after alpha-beta-depleted transplantation in children. Germline values: CDR1 SGHTA, CDR2 FQGTGA. V shed 2 bases and J shed 1 base, with 9 bases lying between them. CDR3 length: 14 residues. Construction of the TCRbeta library involved unique molecular identifiers. In TCRdb, the PCR reads were re-called with MiXCR into one record per CDR3 protein. The repertoire holds approximately 190,000 distinct CDR3 sequences, with 5% to 7.5% as singletons. The receptor was isolated from a girl under three years old with combined immunodeficiency, due to receive a stem cell transplant. This chain joins TRBV7-3 and TRBJ2-7; the D gene is possibly TRBD1 (5 bases). The source was PBMCs, collected before TCRalphabeta/CD19-depleted stem cell transplant. CDR3 region: CASSLFAGSYEQYF. CDR3 DNA sequence: TGTGCCAGCAGCTTATTTGCAGGGTCCTACGAGCAGTACTTC. The whole variable domain, remainder taken from reference TRBV7-3 and TRBJ2-7, is GAGVSQTPSNKVTEKGKYVELRCDPISGHTALYWYRQSLGQGPEFLIYFQGTGAADDSGLPNDRFFAVRPEGSVSTLKIQRTERGDSAVYLCASSLFAGSYEQYFGPGTRLTVT.